This T cell receptor beta chain emerged from a study of cytomegalovirus exposure and HLA in healthy donors. Study context: From about 179 million T cells, an earlier analysis saw 120 million or so unique TCR beta sequences. Study-level points and caveats: When analyzed later, the rates of TCR association showed variation by HLA locus, with DRB1 the most and HLA-C the fewest.

Regarding donors, all were healthy bone marrow donors. Though probably carrying unrecorded immune exposures, donors were nominally healthy at sampling. The CDR3 spans 18 residues. The germline CDR1 and CDR2 sequences are PRHDT and FYEKMQ (reference sequence). The V end was cut by 4 bases, the J end by 5 bases, with 26 bases between. Remarks on this clone: Its antigen is not identified.

60 Vbeta and 13 Jbeta primers were used in PCR. Profiling relied on immunoSEQ multiplex PCR, and the TCRdb table lists in-frame clones only, not all of them. The data contain approximately 150,000 clones, roughly 80% of them singletons. This sequence was found in a woman aged 60-70 years in good health and CMV-seronegative. The rearrangement links TRBV13 to TRBJ2-5; D perhaps matches TRBD1 (6 bases). Sequencing input: PBMCs. CDR3 amino acids: CASSWDATRPGDRETQYF. CDR3 nucleotide sequence: TGTGCCAGCAGCTGGGACGCAACCCGACCAGGGGACCGGGAGACCCAGTACTTC. Full variable domain (rest looked up from reference TRBV13 and TRBJ2-5): AAGVIQSPRHLIKEKRETATLKCYPIPRHDTVYWYQQGPGQDPQFLISFYEKMQSDKGSIPDRFSAQQFSDYHSELNMSSLELGDSALYFCASSWDATRPGDRETQYFGPGTRLLVL.